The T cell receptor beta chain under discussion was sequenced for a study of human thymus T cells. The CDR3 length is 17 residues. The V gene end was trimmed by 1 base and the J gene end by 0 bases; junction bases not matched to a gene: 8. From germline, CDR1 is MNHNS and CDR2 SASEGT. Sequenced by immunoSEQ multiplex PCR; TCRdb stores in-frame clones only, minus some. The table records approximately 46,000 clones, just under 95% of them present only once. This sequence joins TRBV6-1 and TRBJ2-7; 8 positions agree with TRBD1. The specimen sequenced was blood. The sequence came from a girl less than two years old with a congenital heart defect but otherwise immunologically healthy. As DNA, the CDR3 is TGTGCCAGCAGTGAAGTGGTAACAGGGGGGCACTCCTACGAGCAGTACTTC. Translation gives CASSEVVTGGHSYEQYF.